The entry that follows covers one TCR beta chain sequence. The sample is drawn from a study of blood T cell repertoires in COVID-19. This table comes from immunoSEQ multiplex PCR, and its TCRdb copy is limited to in-frame clones, with some not included. The sample gives over 100,000 clones, roughly 88% of which show up once; 9% to 12% is in the top ten. The germline gives CDR1 LGHDT, CDR2 YNNKEL (reference sequence). This CDR3 has 13 amino acids. The V and J ends lost 0 bases and 11 bases, in that order; junction bases with no gene match: 3. Sequenced material: peripheral blood. This TCR derives from a man aged 50-60 years with acute or convalescent COVID-19. The J gene is TRBJ1-1, the V gene TRBV3-1 (or the pseudogene TRBV3-2); 10 nucleotides align to TRBD1. DNA for the CDR3: TGTGCCAGCAGCCAAGATCCGGGACAGGGGGCTTTCTTT. Its translation is CASSQDPGQGAFF.